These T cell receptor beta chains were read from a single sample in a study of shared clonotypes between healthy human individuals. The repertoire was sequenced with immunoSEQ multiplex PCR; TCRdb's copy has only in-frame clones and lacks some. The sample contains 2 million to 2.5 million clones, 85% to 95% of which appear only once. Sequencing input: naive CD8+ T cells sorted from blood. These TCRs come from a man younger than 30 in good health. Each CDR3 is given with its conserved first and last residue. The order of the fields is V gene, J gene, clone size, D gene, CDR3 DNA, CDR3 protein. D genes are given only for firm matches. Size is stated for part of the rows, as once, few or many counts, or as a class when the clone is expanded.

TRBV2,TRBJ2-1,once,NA,TGTGCCAGCAGGACAGGCCCCTTAGGGAATGAGCAGTTCTTC,CASRTGPLGNEQFF
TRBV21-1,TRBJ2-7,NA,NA,TGTGCCAGCAGCGAACCATCCAGCCGGGACGTCAGGACCTACGAGCAGTACTTC,CASSEPSSRDVRTYEQYF
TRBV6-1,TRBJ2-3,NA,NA,TGTGCCAGCCCCCCGGGGGATGAATCAGATACGCAGTATTTT,CASPPGDESDTQYF
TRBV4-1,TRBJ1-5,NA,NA,TGCGCCAGCAGCCAAGGGCCGGCTCAGCCCCAGCATTTT,CASSQGPAQPQHF
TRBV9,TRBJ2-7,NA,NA,TGTGCCAGCAGCGTAGCAAATGCCAACTCCTACGAGCAGTACTTC,CASSVANANSYEQYF
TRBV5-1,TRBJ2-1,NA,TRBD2,TGCGCCAGCAGAATGGCCGGGACTAGCGGGTTCAATGAGCAGTTCTTC,CASRMAGTSGFNEQFF
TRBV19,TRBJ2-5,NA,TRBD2,TGTGCCAGTAGTCTGACTAGCGGGAGTTTGGAGACCCAGTACTTC,CASSLTSGSLETQYF
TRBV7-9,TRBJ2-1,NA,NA,TGTGCCAGCAGCCCCCGGGAACAGGGTGCTTCCTACAATGAGCAGTTCTTC,CASSPREQGASYNEQFF
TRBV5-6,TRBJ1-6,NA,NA,TGTGCCAGACAAAATAGGGATCTCTCACCCCTCCACTTT,CARQNRDLSPLHF
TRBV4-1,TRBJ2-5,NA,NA,TGCGCCAGCAGCCAAGAACCTCCGGGAGCGGAAGGCCGCCAAGAGACCCAGTACTTC,CASSQEPPGAEGRQETQYF
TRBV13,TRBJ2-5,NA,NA,TGTGCCAGCAGCTTAGTTTCCCCCCAAGAGACCCAGTACTTC,CASSLVSPQETQYF
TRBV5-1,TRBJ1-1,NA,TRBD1,TGCGCCAGCAGCGTGGGACAGGCCAGGAACACTGAAGCTTTCTTT,CASSVGQARNTEAFF
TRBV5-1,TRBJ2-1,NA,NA,TGCGCCAGCGCCCAGGAGGGGGGCTATTCCAATGAGCAGTTCTTC,CASAQEGGYSNEQFF
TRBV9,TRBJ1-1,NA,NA,TGTGCCAGCAGCGTATACAGGGACCTGAACACTGAAGCTTTCTTT,CASSVYRDLNTEAFF
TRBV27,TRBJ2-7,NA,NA,TGTGCCAGCAGTTTCCACGGGGTCGAGCAGTACTTC,CASSFHGVEQYF
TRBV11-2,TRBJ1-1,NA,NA,TGTGCCAGCAGCCTGTGGGGGAGCACTGAAGCTTTCTTT,CASSLWGSTEAFF
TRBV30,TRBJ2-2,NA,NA,TGTGCCTGGGGGCCCGCCGGGGAGCTGTTTTTT,CAWGPAGELFF
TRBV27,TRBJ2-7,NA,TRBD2,TGTGCCAGCAGTTTATGGGCTAGCGGGATGAGCGACGAGCAGTACTTC,CASSLWASGMSDEQYF
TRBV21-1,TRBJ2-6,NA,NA,TGTGCCGGCAGGGGTGGTGGGGCCAACGTCCTGACTTTC,CAGRGGGANVLTF
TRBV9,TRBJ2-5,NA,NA,TGTGCCAGCAGCGTAGGGGGCGTGGAGACCCAGTACTTC,CASSVGGVETQYF
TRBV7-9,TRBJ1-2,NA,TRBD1,TGTGCCAGCAGCTTAGGAGGGACAGGGGGACCTAACTATGGCTACACCTTC,CASSLGGTGGPNYGYTF
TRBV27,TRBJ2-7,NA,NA,TGTGCCAGCAGTTTAGTAACTAGTCTTTCGGTCGACGAGCAGTACTTC,CASSLVTSLSVDEQYF
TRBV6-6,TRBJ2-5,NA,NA,TGTGCCAGCAGTTACTCGGAAGAGACCCAGTACTTC,CASSYSEETQYF
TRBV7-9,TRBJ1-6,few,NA,TGTGCCAGCAGCTTCTTTAGCGGGTATAATTCACCCCTCCACTTT,CASSFFSGYNSPLHF
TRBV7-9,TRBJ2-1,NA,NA,TGTGCCAGCAGCCCTAGGGGTCGGACGCAAGGGTACAATGAGCAGTTCTTC,CASSPRGRTQGYNEQFF
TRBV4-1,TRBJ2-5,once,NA,TGCGCCAGCAGCCGGGCGGCGGAAGGGGAAGAGACCCAGTACTTC,CASSRAAEGEETQYF
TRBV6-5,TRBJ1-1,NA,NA,TGTGCCAGCAGTTACTCGATTATAATGAACACTGAAGCTTTCTTT,CASSYSIIMNTEAFF
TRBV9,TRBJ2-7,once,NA,TGTGCCAGCAGCGCCGGGGACTCCGGGTCGTACGAGCAGTACTTC,CASSAGDSGSYEQYF
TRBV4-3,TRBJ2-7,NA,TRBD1,TGCGCCAGCAGCCAACGGACAGGGGGTTCCTACGAGCAGTACTTC,CASSQRTGGSYEQYF
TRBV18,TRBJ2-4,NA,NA,TGTGCCAGCTCACCGGGGGAATCCAAAAACATTCAGTACTTC,CASSPGESKNIQYF
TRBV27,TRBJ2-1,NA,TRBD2,TGTGCCAGCAGTCCCTTCGGGACTAGCAACGATGAGCAGTTCTTC,CASSPFGTSNDEQFF
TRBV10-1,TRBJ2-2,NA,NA,TGCGCCAGCAGTGAAGGGGGAGGGGAGCTGTTTTTT,CASSEGGGELFF
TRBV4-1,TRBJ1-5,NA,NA,TGCGCCAGCAGCCAAGTATCGGGGGATCAGCCCCAGCATTTT,CASSQVSGDQPQHF
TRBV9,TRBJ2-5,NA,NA,TGTGCCAGCAGCGTGCAGGGTGCCCAAGAGACCCAGTACTTC,CASSVQGAQETQYF
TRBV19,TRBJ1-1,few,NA,TGTGCCAGTAGTACCGCAGGGGCGAGTGAAGCTTTCTTT,CASSTAGASEAFF
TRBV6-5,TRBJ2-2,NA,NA,TGTGCCAGCAGTTACTGGAGCGCAGATTCCGGGGAGCTGTTTTTT,CASSYWSADSGELFF
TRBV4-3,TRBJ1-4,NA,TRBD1,TGCGCCAGCAGCCAAGCACAGGGGGTCCTTATCGCAACTAATGAAAAACTGTTTTTT,CASSQAQGVLIATNEKLFF
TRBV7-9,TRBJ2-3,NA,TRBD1,TGTGCCAGCAGCCCGCCGGACAGGGGTATAACAGATACGCAGTATTTT,CASSPPDRGITDTQYF
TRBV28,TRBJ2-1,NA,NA,TGTGCCAGCAGTCAGGGGATGGAGGCCTACAATGAGCAGTTCTTC,CASSQGMEAYNEQFF
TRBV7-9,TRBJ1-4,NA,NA,TGTGCCAGCAGCTTAGGTCCCTTAGGATCTAATGAAAAACTGTTTTTT,CASSLGPLGSNEKLFF
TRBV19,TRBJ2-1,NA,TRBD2,TGTGCCAGTAGTGCGGGACTAGAGCAGTTCTTC,CASSAGLEQFF
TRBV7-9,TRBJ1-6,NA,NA,TGTGCCAGCAGCCCTCGACAAAGTGAGGGGTCACCCCTCCACTTT,CASSPRQSEGSPLHF
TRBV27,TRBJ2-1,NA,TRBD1,TGTGCCAGCGGACAGGGGGCTCTTTCTACTGAGCAGTTCTTC,CASGQGALSTEQFF
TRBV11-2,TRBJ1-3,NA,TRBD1,TGTGCCAGCAGCTTAGGCTGGGACAGGGTAAACACCATATATTTT,CASSLGWDRVNTIYF
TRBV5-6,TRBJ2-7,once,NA,TGTGCCAGCAGCTTGATTGGGACCCATTACGAGCAGTACTTC,CASSLIGTHYEQYF
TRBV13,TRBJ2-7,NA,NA,TGTGCCAGCGGAACGGGACACTCCTACGAGCAGTACTTC,CASGTGHSYEQYF
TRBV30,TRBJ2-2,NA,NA,TGTGCCTCGGACCGGACGGGGAACACCGGGGAGCTGTTTTTT,CASDRTGNTGELFF
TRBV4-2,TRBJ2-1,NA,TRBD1,TGTGCCAGCAGCCAAGAGAGGCAGGGGGCCTACTACAATGAGCAGTTCTTC,CASSQERQGAYYNEQFF
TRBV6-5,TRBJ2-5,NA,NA,TGTGCCAGCAATGCTGACTGGTTGGGAGAGACCCAGTACTTC,CASNADWLGETQYF
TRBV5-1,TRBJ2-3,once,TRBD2,TGCGCCAGCAGCCCGGGACTAGCGGGAGGGCCCCTCACAGATACGCAGTATTTT,CASSPGLAGGPLTDTQYF
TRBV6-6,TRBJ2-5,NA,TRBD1,TGTGCCAGCAGTCAAGGACAGGTTTCGTACCAAGAGACCCAGTACTTC,CASSQGQVSYQETQYF
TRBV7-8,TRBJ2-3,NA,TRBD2,TGTGCCAGCAGCTTACTCAGCGGGAGGGCCCCCGATACGCAGTATTTT,CASSLLSGRAPDTQYF
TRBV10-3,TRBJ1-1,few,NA,TGTGCCATCAAGGGCTCGGGGAACACTGAAGCTTTCTTT,CAIKGSGNTEAFF
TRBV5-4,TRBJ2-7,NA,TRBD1,TGTGCCAGCAGCCACGAGGGACAGGGGAGTTCCTCCTACGAGCAGTACTTC,CASSHEGQGSSSYEQYF
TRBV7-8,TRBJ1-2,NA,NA,TGTGCCAGCAGCTCCTTGGGTAGGGCTGACTATGATGGGGGCTACACCTTC,CASSSLGRADYDGGYTF
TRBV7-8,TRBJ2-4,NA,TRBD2,TGTGCCAGCAGCTCGGGACTAGCGGGGTCCAAAAACATTCAGTACTTC,CASSSGLAGSKNIQYF
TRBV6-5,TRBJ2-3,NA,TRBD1,TGTGCCAGCAGTACACCCAGGGGGTCAGATACGCAGTATTTT,CASSTPRGSDTQYF